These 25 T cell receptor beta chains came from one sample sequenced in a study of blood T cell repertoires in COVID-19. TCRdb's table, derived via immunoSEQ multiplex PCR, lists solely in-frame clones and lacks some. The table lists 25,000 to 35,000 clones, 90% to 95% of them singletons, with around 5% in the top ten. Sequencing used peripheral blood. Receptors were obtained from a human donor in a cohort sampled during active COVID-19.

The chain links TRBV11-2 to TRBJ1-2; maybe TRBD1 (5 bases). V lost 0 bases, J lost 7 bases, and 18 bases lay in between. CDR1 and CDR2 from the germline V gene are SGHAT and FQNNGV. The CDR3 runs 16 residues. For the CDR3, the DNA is TGTGCCAGCAGCTTAGATCCCCAGGGTTGGGGAAGTGGCTACACCTTC. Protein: CASSLDPQGWGSGYTF.

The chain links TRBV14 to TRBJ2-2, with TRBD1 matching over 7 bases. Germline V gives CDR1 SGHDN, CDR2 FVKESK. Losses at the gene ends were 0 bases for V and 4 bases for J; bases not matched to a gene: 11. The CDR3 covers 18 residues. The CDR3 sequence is CASSQEREGQLITGELFF. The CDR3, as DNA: TGTGCCAGCAGCCAAGAACGAGAGGGACAGCTAATCACCGGGGAGCTGTTTTTT.

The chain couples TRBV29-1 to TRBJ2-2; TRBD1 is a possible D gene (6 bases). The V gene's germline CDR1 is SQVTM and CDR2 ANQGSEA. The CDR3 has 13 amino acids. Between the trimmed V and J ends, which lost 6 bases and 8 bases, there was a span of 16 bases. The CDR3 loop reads CSVPKGVRGELFF. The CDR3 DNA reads TGCAGCGTGCCTAAGGGGGTTCGGGGGGAGCTGTTTTTT.

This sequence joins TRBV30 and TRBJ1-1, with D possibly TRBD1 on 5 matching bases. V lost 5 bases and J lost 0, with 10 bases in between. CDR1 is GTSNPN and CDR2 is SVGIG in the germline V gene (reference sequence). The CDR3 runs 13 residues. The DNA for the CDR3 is TGTGCCTGGGGGGCGGCGATGAACACTGAAGCTTTCTTT. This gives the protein CAWGAAMNTEAFF.

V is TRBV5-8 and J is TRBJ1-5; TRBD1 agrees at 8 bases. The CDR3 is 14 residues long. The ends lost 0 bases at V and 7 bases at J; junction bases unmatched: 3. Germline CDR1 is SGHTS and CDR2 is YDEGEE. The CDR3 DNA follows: TGTGCCAGCAGCTTGGCTTCAGGGGGCCAGCCCCAGCATTTT. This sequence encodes CASSLASGGQPQHF.

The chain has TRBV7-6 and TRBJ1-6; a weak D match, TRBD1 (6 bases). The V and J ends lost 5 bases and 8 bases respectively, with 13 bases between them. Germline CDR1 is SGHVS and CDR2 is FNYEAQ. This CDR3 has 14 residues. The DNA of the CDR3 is TGTGCCAGCAGCATAACGGGGGGCGATTCACCCCTCCACTTT. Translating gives CASSITGGDSPLHF.

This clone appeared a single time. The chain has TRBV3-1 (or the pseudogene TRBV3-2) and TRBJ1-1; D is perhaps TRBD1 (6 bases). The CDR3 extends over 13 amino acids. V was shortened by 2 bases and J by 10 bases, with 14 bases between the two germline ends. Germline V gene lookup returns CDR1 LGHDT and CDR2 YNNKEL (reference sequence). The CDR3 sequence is CASSQLQGERAFF. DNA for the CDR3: TGTGCCAGCAGCCAATTACAGGGAGAGCGAGCTTTCTTT.

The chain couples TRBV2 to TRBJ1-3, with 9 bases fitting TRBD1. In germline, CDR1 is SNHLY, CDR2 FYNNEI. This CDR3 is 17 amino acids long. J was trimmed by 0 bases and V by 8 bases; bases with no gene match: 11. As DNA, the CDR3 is TGTGCCAGCCGGCGGGGACAGGGCCCTCCCTCTGGAAACACCATATATTTT. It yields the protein CASRRGQGPPSGNTIYF. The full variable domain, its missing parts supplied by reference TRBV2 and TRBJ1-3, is EPEVTQTPSHQVTQMGQEVILRCVPISNHLYFYWYRQILGQKVEFLVSFYNNEISEKSEIFDDQFSVERPDGSNFTLKIRSTKLEDSAMYFCASRRGQGPPSGNTIYFGEGSWLTVV.

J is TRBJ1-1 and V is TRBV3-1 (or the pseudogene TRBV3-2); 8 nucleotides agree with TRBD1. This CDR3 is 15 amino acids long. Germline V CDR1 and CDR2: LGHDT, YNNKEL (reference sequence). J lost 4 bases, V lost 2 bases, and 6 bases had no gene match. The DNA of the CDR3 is TGTGCCAGCAGCCAACAGGGGGCGAGGGGCACTGAAGCTTTCTTT. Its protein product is CASSQQGARGTEAFF.

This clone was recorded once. The CDR3 spells CAISGGREAGIETQYF. Written as DNA, the CDR3 is TGTGCCATCAGTGGGGGGCGGGAGGCGGGGATTGAGACCCAGTACTTC. The chain carries TRBV10-3 and TRBJ2-5; 8 positions agree with TRBD2. Germline-derived CDR1 and CDR2 are ENHRY and SYGVKD. This CDR3 comprises 16 residues. J gave up 5 bases and V 4 bases, and 12 bases lay outside the gene matches.

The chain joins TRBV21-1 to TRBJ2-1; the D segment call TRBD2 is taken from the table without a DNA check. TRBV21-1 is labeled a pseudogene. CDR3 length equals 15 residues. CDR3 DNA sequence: TGTGCCAGCATCCGGCCTAGCGGGAGGAGGTATGAGCAGTTCTTC. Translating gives CASIRPSGRRYEQFF.

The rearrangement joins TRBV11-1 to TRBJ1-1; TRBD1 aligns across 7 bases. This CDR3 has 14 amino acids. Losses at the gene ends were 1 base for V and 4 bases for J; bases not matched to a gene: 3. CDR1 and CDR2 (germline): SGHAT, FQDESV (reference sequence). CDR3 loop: CASSLVRGSTEAFF. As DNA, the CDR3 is TGTGCCAGCAGCTTAGTCAGGGGGAGCACTGAAGCTTTCTTT.

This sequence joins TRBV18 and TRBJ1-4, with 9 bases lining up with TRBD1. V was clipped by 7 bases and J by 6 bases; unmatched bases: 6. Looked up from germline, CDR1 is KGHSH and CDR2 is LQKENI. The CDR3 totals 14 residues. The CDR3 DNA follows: TGTGCCAGCTTTACAGGGGGCGCGGATGAAAAACTGTTTTTT. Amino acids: CASFTGGADEKLFF. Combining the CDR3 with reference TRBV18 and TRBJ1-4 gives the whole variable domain NAGVMQNPRHLVRRRGQEARLRCSPMKGHSHVYWYRQLPEEGLKFMVYLQKENIIDESGMPKERFSAEFPKEGPSILRIQQVVRGDSAAYFCASFTGGADEKLFFGSGTQLSVL.

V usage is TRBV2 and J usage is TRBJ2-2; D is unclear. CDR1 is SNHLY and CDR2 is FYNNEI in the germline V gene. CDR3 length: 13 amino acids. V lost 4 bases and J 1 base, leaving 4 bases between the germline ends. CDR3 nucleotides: TGTGCCAGCAGTGCGGGGAACACCGGGGAGCTGTTTTTT. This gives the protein CASSAGNTGELFF.

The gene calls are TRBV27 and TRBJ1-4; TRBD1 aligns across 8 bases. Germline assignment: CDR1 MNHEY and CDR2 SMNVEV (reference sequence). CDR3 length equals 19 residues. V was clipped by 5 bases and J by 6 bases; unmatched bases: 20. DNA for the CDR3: TGTGCCAGCAGTCCGACCCTAACAGGGGGGGTAGGCCAGGATGAAAAACTGTTTTTT. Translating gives CASSPTLTGGVGQDEKLFF.

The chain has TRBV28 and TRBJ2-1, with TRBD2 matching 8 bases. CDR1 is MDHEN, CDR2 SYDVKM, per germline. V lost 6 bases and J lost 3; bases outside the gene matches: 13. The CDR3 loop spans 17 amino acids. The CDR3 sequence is CASRQVLGLEYYNEQFF. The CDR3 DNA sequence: TGTGCCAGCAGACAGGTCTTGGGACTAGAATACTACAATGAGCAGTTCTTC.

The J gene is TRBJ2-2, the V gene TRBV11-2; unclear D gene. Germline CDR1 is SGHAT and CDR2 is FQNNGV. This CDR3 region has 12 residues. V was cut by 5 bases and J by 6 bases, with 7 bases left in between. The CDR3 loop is CASSPSAGELFF. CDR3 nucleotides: TGTGCCAGCAGCCCCTCGGCCGGGGAGCTGTTTTTT.

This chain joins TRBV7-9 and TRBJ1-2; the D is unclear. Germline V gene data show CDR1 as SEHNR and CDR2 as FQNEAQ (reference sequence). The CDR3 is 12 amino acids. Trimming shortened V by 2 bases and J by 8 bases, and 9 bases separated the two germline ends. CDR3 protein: CASSLLWEGYTF. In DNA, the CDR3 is TGTGCCAGCAGCTTACTTTGGGAGGGCTACACCTTC.

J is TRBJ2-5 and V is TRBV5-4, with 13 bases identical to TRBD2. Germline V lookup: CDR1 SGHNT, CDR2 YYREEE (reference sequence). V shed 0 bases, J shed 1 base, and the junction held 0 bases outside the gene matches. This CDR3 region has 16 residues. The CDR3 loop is CASSLGLAGGQETQYF. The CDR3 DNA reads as TGTGCCAGCAGCTTGGGACTAGCGGGAGGCCAAGAGACCCAGTACTTC. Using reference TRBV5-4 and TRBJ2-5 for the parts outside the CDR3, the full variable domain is ETGVTQSPTHLIKTRGQQVTLRCSSQSGHNTVSWYQQALGQGPQFIFQYYREEENGRGNFPPRFSGLQFPNYSSELNVNALELDDSALYLCASSLGLAGGQETQYFGPGTRLLVL.

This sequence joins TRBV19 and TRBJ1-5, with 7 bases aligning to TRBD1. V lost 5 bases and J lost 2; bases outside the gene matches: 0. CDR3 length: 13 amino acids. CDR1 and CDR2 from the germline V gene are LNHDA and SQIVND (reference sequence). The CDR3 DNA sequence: TGTGCCAGTAGTGACAGGGGCAATCAGCCCCAGCATTTT. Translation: CASSDRGNQPQHF.

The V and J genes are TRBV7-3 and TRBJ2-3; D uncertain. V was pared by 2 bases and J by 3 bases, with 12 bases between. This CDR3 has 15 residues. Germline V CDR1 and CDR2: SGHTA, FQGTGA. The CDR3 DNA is TGTGCCAGCAGCTTAGAGCCGCAACCTACAGATACGCAGTATTTT. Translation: CASSLEPQPTDTQYF. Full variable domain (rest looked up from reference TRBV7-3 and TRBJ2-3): GAGVSQTPSNKVTEKGKYVELRCDPISGHTALYWYRQSLGQGPEFLIYFQGTGAADDSGLPNDRFFAVRPEGSVSTLKIQRTERGDSAVYLCASSLEPQPTDTQYFGPGTRLTVL.

The CDR3 sequence is CASSLVLDEKLFF. The CDR3, as DNA: TGTGCCAGCAGTTTAGTTCTTGATGAAAAACTGTTTTTT. The V call is TRBV12-3 or TRBV12-4, the J call TRBJ1-4; unclear D gene. The CDR3 runs to 13 residues. V lost 1 base, J lost 6 bases, and 6 bases lay in between.

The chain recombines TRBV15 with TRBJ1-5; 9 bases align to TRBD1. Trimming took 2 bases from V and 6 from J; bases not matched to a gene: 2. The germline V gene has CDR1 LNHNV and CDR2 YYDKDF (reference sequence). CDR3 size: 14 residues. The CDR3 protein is CATSRTGGGQPQHF. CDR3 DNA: TGTGCCACCAGCAGAACAGGGGGCGGTCAGCCCCAGCATTTT.

This chain's CDR3 is CASKQQGIFTGNTIYF. The CDR3 bases are TGTGCCAGTAAGCAACAGGGGATTTTCACTGGAAACACCATATATTTT. V usage is TRBV19 and J usage is TRBJ1-3, with 7 positions matching TRBD1. Germline CDR1 LNHDA, CDR2 SQIVND (reference sequence). The CDR3 runs to 16 residues. The junction had 11 bases not matched to a gene; V was cut back by 7 bases and J by 2 bases. Using reference TRBV19 and TRBJ1-3 for the parts outside the CDR3, the full variable domain is DGGITQSPKYLFRKEGQNVTLSCEQNLNHDAMYWYRQDPGQGLRLIYYSQIVNDFQKGDIAEGYSVSREKKESFPLTVTSAQKNPTAFYLCASKQQGIFTGNTIYFGEGSWLTVV.

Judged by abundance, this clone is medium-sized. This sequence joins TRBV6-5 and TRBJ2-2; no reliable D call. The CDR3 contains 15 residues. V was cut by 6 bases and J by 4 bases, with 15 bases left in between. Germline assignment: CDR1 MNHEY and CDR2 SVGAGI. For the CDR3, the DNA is TGTGCCAGCAGCGTACACTCAGGTGCCACCGGGGAGCTGTTTTTT. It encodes CASSVHSGATGELFF.